These 14 T cell receptor beta chains were all obtained from the same sample, sequenced in a study of control samples from healthy donors and cancer patients. The assay was immunoSEQ multiplex PCR, and TCRdb's table has in-frame clones only and misses some. The sample gives about 160,000 clones, roughly 94% of which show up once; around 13% is in the top ten. Material: PBMCs. Source of these receptors: a man between 60 and 70 years old with colorectal cancer.

The chain combines TRBV6-2 or TRBV6-3 with TRBJ2-4; 9 positions match TRBD1. CDR3 length: 19 residues. Germline loops: CDR1 MNHEY, CDR2 SVGEGT. Unmatched junction bases numbered 15, after V lost 4 bases and J lost 2 bases. CDR3 nucleotide sequence: TGTGCCAGCAGTTCCGGGACAGGGCGTACTATAGCCACCAAAAACATTCAGTACTTC. Amino acid sequence: CASSSGTGRTIATKNIQYF.

This chain links TRBV10-3 with TRBJ2-5; possible D gene TRBD1, 6 bases. CDR1 is ENHRY, CDR2 SYGVKD, per germline. This CDR3 contains 14 residues. The ends were cut back, 6 bases at V and 1 base at J, with 12 bases in the middle. The CDR3 spells CAISSDSSQETQYF. CDR3 nucleotide sequence: TGTGCCATCAGCTCGGACAGTAGCCAAGAGACCCAGTACTTC.

This chain connects TRBV7-6 to TRBJ1-1; TRBD1 matches 9 bases. V trimming: 1 base; J trimming: 8 bases; junction bases outside the gene matches: 5. CDR3 size: 14 residues. The germline CDR1 and CDR2 sequences are SGHVS and FNYEAQ. In nucleotides, the CDR3 is TGTGCCAGCAGCTTAGTTGCAGGACAGGGGGAAGCTTTCTTT. This sequence encodes CASSLVAGQGEAFF.

Comment on this clone: Within the sample, other DNA sequences also encode this same CDR3. The chain carries TRBV10-3 and TRBJ2-3; no clear D. Germline V lookup: CDR1 ENHRY, CDR2 SYGVKD. V was clipped by 1 base and J by 5 bases, with 1 base between them. The CDR3 has 11 residues. Here the CDR3 reads CAISELDTQYF. The DNA of the CDR3 is TGTGCCATCAGTGAGTTAGATACGCAGTATTTT.

This chain joins TRBV6-5 and TRBJ1-2; D remains unclear. Trimming stripped 5 bases from V and 0 bases from J, with 13 bases between. The germline CDR1 and CDR2 sequences are MNHEY and SVGAGI. The CDR3 is 15 residues long. CDR3: CASSRRLEANYGYTF. The CDR3 DNA is TGTGCCAGCAGTCGGAGACTGGAGGCTAACTATGGCTACACCTTC.

The genes are TRBV25-1 and TRBJ2-2, with a possible D match to TRBD1 (5 bases). V was cut by 6 bases and J by 3 bases, with 14 bases left in between. Germline V gene data show CDR1 as MGHDK and CDR2 as SYGVNS. The CDR3 loop spans 15 amino acids. The CDR3 DNA is TGTGCCAGCAGCCCCCCCCAGGGTTACACCGGGGAGCTGTTTTTT. It codes for CASSPPQGYTGELFF.

The chain is built from TRBV5-5 and TRBJ1-6, with a tentative D call TRBD1 (6 bases). Germline CDR1 is SGHKS and CDR2 is YYEKEE (reference sequence). V dropped 5 bases and J dropped 6 bases, with 12 bases sitting between them. The CDR3 loop spans 14 amino acids. CDR3 coding DNA: TGTGCCAGCAGTCGGGACACCAGTAATTCACCCCTCCACTTT. This gives the protein CASSRDTSNSPLHF.

This chain connects TRBV7-9 to TRBJ2-5, with D unresolved. CDR3 length: 15 amino acids. Germline-derived CDR1 and CDR2 are SEHNR and FQNEAQ (reference sequence). V was trimmed by 5 bases and J by 2 bases, leaving 15 bases between them. The CDR3 loop is CASSGPRALQETQYF. DNA for the CDR3: TGTGCCAGCAGCGGCCCCCGGGCCCTTCAAGAGACCCAGTACTTC.

This sequence joins TRBV5-4 and TRBJ2-1, with D possibly being TRBD2 (6 bases). CDR1 is SGHNT and CDR2 is YYREEE in the germline V gene (reference sequence). Trimming took 4 bases from V and 0 from J, leaving 17 bases between them. The CDR3 runs to 17 residues. CDR3 in amino acids: CASSLDPAGSSYNEQFF. CDR3 DNA sequence: TGTGCCAGCAGCCTGGATCCCGCGGGGAGCTCCTACAATGAGCAGTTCTTC. Complete variable domain (other parts from reference TRBV5-4 and TRBJ2-1): ETGVTQSPTHLIKTRGQQVTLRCSSQSGHNTVSWYQQALGQGPQFIFQYYREEENGRGNFPPRFSGLQFPNYSSELNVNALELDDSALYLCASSLDPAGSSYNEQFFGPGTRLTVL.

The chain uses TRBV4-3 and TRBJ2-7, with D unclear. The CDR3 sequence is 15 residues long. Germline V gives CDR1 LGHNA, CDR2 YSLEER. Trimming took 0 bases from V and 0 from J, leaving 9 bases between them. As DNA, the CDR3 is TGCGCCAGCAGCCAAGATCTGGTAGTCTCCTACGAGCAGTACTTC. Encoded protein: CASSQDLVVSYEQYF.

This rearrangement joins TRBV27 to TRBJ1-5; no definite D call. Germline V gives CDR1 MNHEY, CDR2 SMNVEV (reference sequence). This CDR3 spans 14 amino acids. Trimming took off 9 bases at V and 0 bases at J, with 12 bases between the two ends. CDR3 sequence: CASGRPYSNQPQHF. In DNA form, the CDR3 reads TGTGCCAGTGGACGGCCCTATAGCAATCAGCCCCAGCATTTT.

CDR3 nucleotide sequence: TGCGCCAGCAGCAACCCACAGGGTGAAGCTTTCTTT. It translates to CASSNPQGEAFF. The V and J genes are TRBV5-1 and TRBJ1-1, with a weak D call TRBD1 (6 bases). The CDR3 is 12 amino acids. In germline, CDR1 is SGHRS, CDR2 YFSETQ. The V end lost 4 bases, the J end lost 7 bases, and 11 bases lay between the germline ends.

This chain connects TRBV5-1 to TRBJ1-4; perhaps TRBD1 as D (5 bases). Germline V gene sequence: CDR1 SGHRS, CDR2 YFSETQ. The CDR3 runs 19 residues. The V end lost 0 bases, the J end lost 4 bases, and 22 bases lay between the germline ends. This CDR3 is CASSLAWAGGAGNNEKLFF. CDR3 DNA sequence: TGCGCCAGCAGCTTGGCGTGGGCGGGCGGGGCGGGGAATAATGAAAAACTGTTTTTT. Using reference TRBV5-1 and TRBJ1-4 for the parts outside the CDR3, the full variable domain is KAGVTQTPRYLIKTRGQQVTLSCSPISGHRSVSWYQQTPGQGLQFLFEYFSETQRNKGNFPGRFSGRQFSNSRSEMNVSTLELGDSALYLCASSLAWAGGAGNNEKLFFGSGTQLSVL.

The V and J genes are TRBV12-3 or TRBV12-4 and TRBJ1-2, with a tentative D call TRBD1 (6 bases). The CDR3 totals 11 residues. Trimming shortened V by 5 bases and J by 12 bases, and 13 bases separated the two germline ends. The CDR3 DNA reads TGTGCCAGCAGTCCTGGACAGAGCCACACCTTC. Amino acid sequence: CASSPGQSHTF.